This T cell receptor beta chain is drawn from a study of beta chain features in type 1 diabetes. Trimming cost V 4 bases and J 3 bases, with 15 bases left between them. There are 15 residues in the CDR3. Germline V gene lookup returns CDR1 LGHNA and CDR2 YNFKEQ. Of note for this clone: What it binds is unknown.

Expressed TCRB transcripts were sequenced because the isolated RNA had all been reverse transcribed beforehand. Here immunoSEQ multiplex PCR was the method, and the copy in TCRdb shows in-frame clones only, minus some. The sample has 330,000 or so clones; around 12% are singletons. The study's findings and limits: For Type 1 diabetes patients, all four CD4+ subsets carried TCRB CDR3s that were moderately but significantly shorter.

V gene TRBV4-2 combines with J gene TRBJ1-2; D is unresolved. The sequencing sample was made of naive CD4+ T cells from blood. The origin of this receptor is a young woman with type 1 diabetes. The CDR3 spells CASSPSAGLDYGYTF. CDR3 DNA: TGTGCCAGCAGCCCAAGCGCGGGTCTCGACTATGGCTACACCTTC.